Listed here are 3 T cell receptor beta chains from one sample, sequenced in a study of early T cells in non-severe SARS-CoV-2 infection. TCRdb ran MiXCR on the 5' RACE reads and lists one entry per CDR3 protein. This sample has 35,000 to 40,000 distinct CDR3 sequences, with 3% to 4% found just once. The sample taken for sequencing was whole blood. The receptor set was obtained from an adult who was a healthcare worker with PCR-confirmed SARS-CoV-2 infection or an uninfected control (not recorded which).

By proportion, this clonotype is medium-sized (0.01 to 0.1%). The CDR3 sequence: CASSLRPTSGSTYYNEQFF. The CDR3 nucleotides are TGTGCCAGCAGCTTAAGACCGACTAGCGGGAGTACGTACTACAATGAGCAGTTCTTC. The chain carries TRBV7-6 and TRBJ2-1; 12 bases are shared with TRBD2. With V trimmed by 2 bases and J by 3 bases, 11 bases remained unmatched. Germline assignment: CDR1 SGHVS and CDR2 FNYEAQ. The CDR3 is made up of 19 amino acids.

In this sample, this clonotype turned up many times. The CDR3 sequence is CASEATSYNEQFF. The CDR3 bases are TGTGCCAGCGAGGCTACCTCCTACAATGAGCAGTTCTTC. The chain recombines TRBV6-2 or TRBV6-3 with TRBJ2-1, with no clear D. Deletions cut 8 bases from V and 0 bases from J, with 8 bases between. Germline CDR1 is MNHEY and CDR2 is SVGEGT. This CDR3 has 13 residues.

In its sample, this clonotype was seen many times. The J gene is TRBJ1-2, the V gene TRBV12-3 or TRBV12-4; D remains unclear. The CDR3 runs to 13 residues. The V and J ends lost 6 bases and 8 bases respectively, with 16 bases between them. The CDR3 DNA follows: TGTGCCAGCAGCCTGTGGCGATTTCGGGGCTACACCTTC. Its translation is CASSLWRFRGYTF.